This T cell receptor (beta chain) was obtained from a study of blood T cell repertoires in COVID-19. Study summary: Both acute and convalescent COVID-19 samples were obtained from the United States, Italy and Spain. From T cells, B-cell-depleted T cells, or PBMCs came the material, which was cDNA or gDNA.

The V end was cut by 3 bases, the J end by 2 bases, with 7 bases between. This CDR3 is built from 13 residues. Germline CDR1 is MNHEY and CDR2 is SMNVEV (reference sequence). Per the authors' pipeline: Amplification with reference gene primers provided the estimates of nucleated cell counts. The table came from immunoSEQ multiplex PCR; TCRdb's copy has only in-frame clones and leaves some out. For V, J and clone size, that table is used; D and trimming come from the DNA. The data contain about 250,000 clones, roughly nine tenths of them singletons. Sequencing was carried out using peripheral blood. The origin of this receptor is a man between 18 and 35 years old with active or convalescent COVID-19. V is TRBV27 and J is TRBJ1-2, with D unresolved. CDR3 amino acids: CASSFNSNYGYTF. DNA for the CDR3: TGTGCCAGCAGTTTCAATTCCAACTATGGCTACACCTTC.